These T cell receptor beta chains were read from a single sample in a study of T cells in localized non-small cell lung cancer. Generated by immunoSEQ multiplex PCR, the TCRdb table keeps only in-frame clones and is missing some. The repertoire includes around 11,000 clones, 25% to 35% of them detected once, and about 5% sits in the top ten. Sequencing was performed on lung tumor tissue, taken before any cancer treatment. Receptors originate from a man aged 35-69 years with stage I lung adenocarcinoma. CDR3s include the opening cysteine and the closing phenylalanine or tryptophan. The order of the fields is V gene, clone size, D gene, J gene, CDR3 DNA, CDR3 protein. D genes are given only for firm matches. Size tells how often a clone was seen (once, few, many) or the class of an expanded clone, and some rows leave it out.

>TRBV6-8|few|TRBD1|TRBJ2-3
TGTGCCAGCAGTTACACCGGGACAGGGTCGTCCGCTCAAGATACGCAGTATTTT
CASSYTGTGSSAQDTQYF
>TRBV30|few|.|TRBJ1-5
TGTGCCTGGAGTAAGGGCGGCAATCAGCCCCAGCATTTT
CAWSKGGNQPQHF
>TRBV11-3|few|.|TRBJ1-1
TGTGCCAGCCGGAATCCACGGGACGGCGATACGATGAACACTGAAGCTTTCTTT
CASRNPRDGDTMNTEAFF
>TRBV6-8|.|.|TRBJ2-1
TGTGCCAGCAGTTACTCCAGGGGGGGGCCCCCCAATGAGCAGTTCTTC
CASSYSRGGPPNEQFF
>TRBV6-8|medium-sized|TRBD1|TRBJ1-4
TGTGCCAGCAGTCCCACAGGGGTGAATGAAAAACTGTTTTTT
CASSPTGVNEKLFF
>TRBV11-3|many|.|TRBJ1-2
TGTGCCAGCAGCTCTGGGGACCCAGGAATCTGGTATGGCTACACCTTC
CASSSGDPGIWYGYTF
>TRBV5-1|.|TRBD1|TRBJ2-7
TGCGCCAGCAGCCCGACAGGGGCGCCCTACGAGCAGTACTTC
CASSPTGAPYEQYF
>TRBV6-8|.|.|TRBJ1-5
TGTGCCAGCAATTTACAGGGACCGGAGCCCCAGCATTTT
CASNLQGPEPQHF
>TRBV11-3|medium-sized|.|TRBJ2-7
TGTGCCAGCAGCTCCCAGGTGAGCTCCTACGAGCAGTACTTC
CASSSQVSSYEQYF
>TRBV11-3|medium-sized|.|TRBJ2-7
TGTGCCAGCAGCTTAGGGACCCGGACAGCGTCCTACGAGCAGTACTTC
CASSLGTRTASYEQYF
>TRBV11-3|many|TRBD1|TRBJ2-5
TGTGCCAGCAGCCCAAGAACCGGACAGGGGGCTTGGGAGACCCAGTACTTC
CASSPRTGQGAWETQYF
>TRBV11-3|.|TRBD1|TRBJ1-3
TGTGCCAGCAGCTCACAGGGGTCCGGAAACACCATATATTTT
CASSSQGSGNTIYF
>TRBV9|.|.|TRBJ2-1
TGTGCCAGCAGCGTCGGGGGCGTTAATGAGCAGTTCTTC
CASSVGGVNEQFF
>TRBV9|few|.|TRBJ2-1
TGTGCCAGCAGCGGGTACTCATCCTACAATGAGCAGTTCTTC
CASSGYSSYNEQFF
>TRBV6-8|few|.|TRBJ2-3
TGTGCCAGCAGGACCACCACAGATACGCAGTATTTT
CASRTTTDTQYF
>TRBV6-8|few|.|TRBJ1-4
TGTGCCAGCAGCGAACAATACAGGTCAACTAATGAAAAACTGTTTTTT
CASSEQYRSTNEKLFF
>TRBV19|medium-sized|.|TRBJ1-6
TGTGCCGGAAACAGAATAGGGATCTATAATTCACCCCTCCACTTT
CAGNRIGIYNSPLHF
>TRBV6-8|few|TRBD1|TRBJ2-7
TGTGCCAGCAGAGTCCCGGGACAGGGTATCACCGAGCAGTACTTC
CASRVPGQGITEQYF
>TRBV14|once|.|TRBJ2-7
TGTGCCAGCAGCCAAGTTCGGGGGTCGTACGAGCAGTACTTC
CASSQVRGSYEQYF
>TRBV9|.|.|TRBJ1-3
TGTGCCAGCAGCGGCCGGGACCCCGAAGGTGGAAACACCATATATTTT
CASSGRDPEGGNTIYF
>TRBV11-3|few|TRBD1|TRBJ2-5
TGTGCCAGCAGCTTAGGACAGGGGCGGGAGACCCAGTACTTC
CASSLGQGRETQYF
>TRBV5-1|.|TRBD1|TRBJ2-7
TGCGCCAGCAGCTTGGCCGACAGGGGCCACGAGCAGTACTTC
CASSLADRGHEQYF
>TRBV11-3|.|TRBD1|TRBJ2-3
TGTGCCAGCAGCTCGGGACAGGGCGGTAACACAGATACGCAGTATTTT
CASSSGQGGNTDTQYF